This T cell receptor beta chain was captured by sequencing in a study of T cells in Graves' hyperthyroidism and ophthalmopathy. Study-wide background: Initial diagnosis, before any treatment, was when peripheral blood was collected.

There were TCR beta CDR3 regions amplified from RNA transcripts. The HTBI primer set was used in a first-round RT-PCR of the TCR CDR3. A single record per CDR3 protein comes from TCRdb applying MiXCR to the multiplex PCR reads. The sample lists approximately 590,000 distinct CDR3 sequences, roughly 14% occurring once. The CDR3 length is 14 residues. Germline-derived CDR1 and CDR2 are SGHTA and FQGNSA. V shed 4 bases and J shed 8 bases, with 17 bases lying between them. The origin of this receptor is a woman aged 30 to 39 with Graves' hyperthyroidism. The V call is TRBV7-2, the J call TRBJ1-2, with no clear D. Sequenced sample: blood. The chain's CDR3 is CASSSQRAGPGYTF. CDR3 DNA sequence: TGTGCCAGCAGCTCCCAAAGGGCGGGCCCCGGCTACACCTTC.